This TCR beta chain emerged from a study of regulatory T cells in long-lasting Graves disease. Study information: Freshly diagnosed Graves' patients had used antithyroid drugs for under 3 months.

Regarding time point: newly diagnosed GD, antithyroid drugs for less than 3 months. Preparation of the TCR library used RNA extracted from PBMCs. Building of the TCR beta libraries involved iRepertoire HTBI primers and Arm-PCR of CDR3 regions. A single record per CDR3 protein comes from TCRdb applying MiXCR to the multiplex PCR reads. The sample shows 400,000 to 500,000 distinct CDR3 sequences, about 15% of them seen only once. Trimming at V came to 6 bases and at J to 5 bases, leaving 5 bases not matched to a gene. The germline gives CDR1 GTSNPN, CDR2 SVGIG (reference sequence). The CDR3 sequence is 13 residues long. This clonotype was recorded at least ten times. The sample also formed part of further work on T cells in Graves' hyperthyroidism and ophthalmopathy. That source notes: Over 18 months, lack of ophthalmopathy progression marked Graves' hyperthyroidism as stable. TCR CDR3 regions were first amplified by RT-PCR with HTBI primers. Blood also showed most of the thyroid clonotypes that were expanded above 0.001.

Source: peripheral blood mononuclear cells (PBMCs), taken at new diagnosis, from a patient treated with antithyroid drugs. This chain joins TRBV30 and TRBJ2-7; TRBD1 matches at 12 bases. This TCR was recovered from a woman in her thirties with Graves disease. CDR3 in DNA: TGTGCCTGCGAGGGGGACAGGGGGCACGAGCAGTACTTC. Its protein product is CACEGDRGHEQYF.